These 5 T cell receptor beta chains share one sample of origin, sequenced in a study of cytomegalovirus exposure and HLA in healthy donors. The PCR employed 60 Vbeta primers together with 13 Jbeta primers. Libraries were prepared by immunoSEQ multiplex PCR; TCRdb keeps only in-frame clonotypes and omits some of them. The sample totals more than 45,000 clones; its top ten clones hold 9% to 15%. The sample taken for sequencing was PBMCs. The receptors here all came from a woman aged 25 to 45 in good health and CMV-seropositive.

The J gene is TRBJ2-7, the V gene TRBV4-1; 10 bases are a match to TRBD1. Germline V gives CDR1 MGHRA, CDR2 YSYEKL. The CDR3 is 14 residues long. V lost 7 bases, J lost 2 bases, and 5 bases stayed unmatched. This CDR3 is CASTWDRGPYEQYF. The DNA of the CDR3 is TGCGCCAGCACCTGGGACAGGGGCCCCTACGAGCAGTACTTC.

The genes are TRBV4-1 and TRBJ1-4; 7 bases agree with TRBD1. The trim removed 0 bases at V and 4 bases at J, leaving 5 bases unmatched. CDR1 and CDR2 from the germline V gene are MGHRA and YSYEKL. The CDR3 is 16 amino acids. The CDR3 DNA reads TGCGCCAGCAGCCAAGATAGGGGGCCCGATAATGAAAAACTGTTTTTT. As protein: CASSQDRGPDNEKLFF.

The V and J genes are TRBV20-1 and TRBJ1-2; D gene uncertain. The CDR3 spans 11 residues. CDR1 is DFQATT and CDR2 is SNEGSKA in the germline V gene (reference sequence). Trimming removed 1 base at V and 12 bases at J, with 12 bases between. In DNA, the CDR3 is TGCAGTGCTAGAGGGGCGACGAGGGACACCTTC. Translated, it gives CSARGATRDTF.

The V call is TRBV7-9, the J call TRBJ2-1; possible D gene TRBD2, 7 bases. The CDR3 runs 14 residues. CDR1 and CDR2 from the germline V gene are SEHNR and FQNEAQ (reference sequence). The V and J ends lost 7 bases and 2 bases respectively, with 12 bases between them. CDR3 sequence (DNA): TGTGCCAGCATGTGGGGGGGCGCCTACAATGAGCAGTTCTTC. The encoded protein is CASMWGGAYNEQFF.

The chain joins TRBV10-1 to TRBJ1-2; the D gene is possibly TRBD1 (6 bases). The CDR3 is made up of 10 amino acids. V was shortened by 9 bases and J by 12 bases, with 14 bases between the two germline ends. Germline V gene lookup returns CDR1 WNHNN and CDR2 SYGVQD (reference sequence). CDR3: CARLETGNTF. CDR3 DNA sequence: TGCGCCAGGCTTGAGACAGGCAACACCTTC.